A selection of T cell receptor beta chains follows, all from one sample in a study of blood T cell repertoires in COVID-19. Assay: immunoSEQ multiplex PCR; the TCRdb copy retains only in-frame clones and omits some. The sample consists of some 260,000 clones, nearly 90% of them appearing once. Source material: peripheral blood. The receptor source for this set is a man between 18 and 35 years old with active or convalescent COVID-19. Both conserved end residues are trimmed from each CDR3. The order of the fields is V gene, CDR3 protein.

v_call: TRBV19
cdr3_aa: ATKGLAGARYNEQF

v_call: TRBV24-1
cdr3_aa: ATSDPRGDSNQPQH

v_call: TRBV30
cdr3_aa: AWSVSLMSGELF

v_call: TRBV7-2
cdr3_aa: ASSLDPGWHGELF

v_call: TRBV18
cdr3_aa: ASSPMTGQSTGELF

v_call: TRBV19
cdr3_aa: ASSISGIRPDTQY

v_call: TRBV27
cdr3_aa: ASSFVGGLSYNEQF

v_call: TRBV18
cdr3_aa: ASSPQGVGEQY

v_call: TRBV19
cdr3_aa: ASMRLAKNTGELF

v_call: TRBV29-1
cdr3_aa: SVELQVITHEQY

v_call: TRBV14
cdr3_aa: ASSQALRSTEAF

v_call: TRBV18
cdr3_aa: ASSPAMGGMTDTQY

v_call: TRBV5-1
cdr3_aa: ASSLELAGPGETQY

v_call: TRBV29-1
cdr3_aa: SVVSGMDGYT

v_call: TRBV18
cdr3_aa: ASSQGQGNYGYT

v_call: TRBV5-1
cdr3_aa: ASSPGFIPGTSGSEQY

v_call: TRBV30
cdr3_aa: AYLTGGTIEQF

v_call: TRBV27
cdr3_aa: ASSSYGSQETQY

v_call: TRBV11-2
cdr3_aa: ASSPRTGLYTEAF

v_call: TRBV14
cdr3_aa: ASSQVELSGANVLT

v_call: TRBV4-3
cdr3_aa: ASSQGPGQGNEKLF

v_call: TRBV11-2
cdr3_aa: ASSLGTATNEKLF

v_call: TRBV7-2
cdr3_aa: ASSLDSGSQSGNTIY

v_call: TRBV7-8
cdr3_aa: ASSPRRGAFGNTIY

v_call: TRBV15
cdr3_aa: ATSRDGAGNSPLH

v_call: TRBV29-1
cdr3_aa: SVRETNYGYT

v_call: TRBV5-1
cdr3_aa: ASNPNGGSGETQY

v_call: TRBV7-2
cdr3_aa: ASSLARAPNTEAF

v_call: TRBV7-9
cdr3_aa: ASGNAGLADGYT

v_call: TRBV19
cdr3_aa: ASRMGGGETQY

v_call: TRBV5-5
cdr3_aa: ASSLGQGGEKLF

v_call: TRBV27
cdr3_aa: ASSPGQGAAYGYT

v_call: TRBV5-1
cdr3_aa: ASSWGQASGANVLT

v_call: TRBV7-6
cdr3_aa: ASSFSGGPQH

v_call: TRBV9
cdr3_aa: ASSVASGRKETQY

v_call: TRBV5-4
cdr3_aa: ASRSGGSGANVLT

v_call: TRBV5-6
cdr3_aa: ASSFGRRGTGELF

v_call: TRBV29-1
cdr3_aa: SVGGQGKRGNTIY

v_call: TRBV7-9
cdr3_aa: ASSPRQGGYT

v_call: TRBV30
cdr3_aa: AWSPGGLQPQH

v_call: TRBV24-1
cdr3_aa: ATSDPTSTDTQY

v_call: TRBV28
cdr3_aa: ASSPGGGKDTEAF

v_call: TRBV7-9
cdr3_aa: ASSQDSSNYGYT

v_call: TRBV7-3
cdr3_aa: ASSAGTGGLHEQF

v_call: TRBV6-5
cdr3_aa: ASSYSSSRLNYGYT

v_call: TRBV9
cdr3_aa: ASSVAGSDYGYT